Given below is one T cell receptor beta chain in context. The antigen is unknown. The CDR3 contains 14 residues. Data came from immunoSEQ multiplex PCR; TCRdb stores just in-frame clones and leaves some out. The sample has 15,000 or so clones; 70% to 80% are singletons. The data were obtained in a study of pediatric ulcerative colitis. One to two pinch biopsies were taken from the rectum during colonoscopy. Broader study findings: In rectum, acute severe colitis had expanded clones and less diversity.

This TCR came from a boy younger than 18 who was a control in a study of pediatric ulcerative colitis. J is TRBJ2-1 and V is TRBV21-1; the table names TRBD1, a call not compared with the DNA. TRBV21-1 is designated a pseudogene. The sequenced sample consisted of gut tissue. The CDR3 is CASNREWGYNEQFF. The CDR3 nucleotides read TGTGCCAGCAACAGGGAATGGGGATACAATGAGCAGTTCTTC.